Given below is one TCR beta chain in context. What antigen it recognizes has not been identified. Base qualities are not provided; no much larger clone lies one nucleotide away. The sample belongs to a study of shared clonotypes between healthy human individuals (dated by TCRdb to about 2020). In terms of the full investigation: The cohort included a few men and two women between 18 and 49 years of age. Libraries were prepared and TCR repertoires were sequenced by different laboratories using diverse techniques, in order to increase sequencing depth and limit assay-specific biases. Per donor, three plates each were used for CD4 naive and CD4 memory, two for CD8 naive, and one for CD8 memory. Leukapheresis yielded between about 0.94 and 10 billion PBMCs per donor. To estimate repertoire size and how much clonotypes are shared between individuals, the study performed deep sequencing of blood TCR repertoires from a few healthy adults.

General conclusions and limits of the study: Incomplete sequencing was indicated by rarefaction of sorted-subset datasets, despite the large sequencing depth. Higher generation probabilities were observed for clonotypes shared by all four sorted-subset donors than for non-shared clonotypes. Because the study included a small number of donors, the genetic and exposure-history diversity represented was limited. Sampling was restricted to blood, and TCR repertoires in tissues likely differ from the TCR repertoires found in blood. Pairwise subsampling indicated that sequencing depth was expected to affect the degree of clonotype sharing among donors. Across a few donors, approximately 4.9% of naive CD4, roughly 3.4% of naive CD8, roughly 2.3% of memory CD4, and under 0.45% of memory CD8 clonotypes were shared. Naive subsets generally had larger estimated clonotype richness than memory subsets did.

The donors were healthy, HIV-negative adults who had no recently reported acute infections or vaccinations. Every donor was a Caucasian adult residing in Nashville, Tennessee, USA. Magnetic negative selection was used to enrich CD4+ T cells, after which naive cells were positively selected on CD45RA and the negative fraction became the memory subset. Blood was collected by leukapheresis, and PBMCs were isolated by Ficoll-Histopaque density gradient centrifugation and then cryopreserved in liquid nitrogen vapor phase. Analytical flow cytometry was used to check the purity and quantity of every magnetically sorted T cell population. Genomic DNA was isolated from each sorted fraction and quantified by UV absorbance on a Nanodrop 2000c. Relative to germline, V is missing 3 bases and J is missing 4 bases, with 2 bases of the junction outside any gene match. Taken from the germline V gene (reference sequence), the CDR1 and CDR2 loops are WNHNN and SYGVQD. The CDR3 runs 15 amino acids, cysteine and phenylalanine included. Just the 45-base CDR3 DNA is kept, in frame starting at base 1.

Using the deep immunoSEQ assay, TCR CDR3 regions were amplified from genomic DNA by multiplex PCR. Genomic DNA extracted from each cell subset was distributed evenly over all wells of several immunoSEQ 96-well plates, and each plate served as one replicate. Each replicate PCR for sorted subsets received around 200 ng genomic DNA, equal to roughly 30,000 T cell genomes. Purified libraries were measured with a Qubit 3.0 fluorometer, size-checked on a Bioanalyzer 2100, and measured again with the KAPA Library Quantification kit. Every immunoSEQ 96-well plate was sequenced on a dedicated single-read 150-cycle Illumina NextSeq 550 flow cell. For the original study's pipeline: The immunoSEQ output contained only junctional sequences without quality scores, so filtering could not match that applied to full-length reads. Sequences were annotated with PyIR, a Python wrapper for IgBLAST v1.9, using IMGT germline references to assign V/J genes and CDR3. Reads with weak V/J assignments (E-value above 1e-6), missing CDR3, stop codons, out-of-frame junctions, or ambiguous translated residues were removed. V3J clonotypes were defined as sequences sharing an identical inferred V gene, J gene, and CDR3 amino acid sequence. To compute the percentage overlap between repertoires, the number of shared unique clonotypes was divided by the size of the smaller repertoire. Repertoire richness was assessed with RTK rarefaction, the Chao1 estimator, and Recon v2.1 estimates of unobserved clonotypes. For all TCRbeta clonotypes obtained by the gDNA method from a few donors, generation probabilities were computed with OLGA. TCRdb limited this immuneACCESS table to in-frame rearrangements with V and J called. A share of clones is missing; checked studies link under half to unresolved V genes, and the rest is unexplained. Clone size and the V and J calls come from that table; the DNA yielded D and trimming. This sample gives 500,000 to 550,000 clones in total; approximately 95% of them show up just once. The leading ten clones occupy about 0.06% of the sample.

The sequenced sample consisted of naive CD4+ T cells sorted from blood. This specimen's cell subset or site label, per the study, means: CD45RA+ positively selected. This TCR came from a woman aged 25 to 45 in good health. The rearranged chain carries TRBV10-1 and TRBJ2-5; 13 bases in the junction line up with TRBD2. The DNA reads TGCGCCAGCAGTGAAGGACTAGCGGGAGCAGAGACCCAGTACTTC. The translation is CASSEGLAGAETQYF.